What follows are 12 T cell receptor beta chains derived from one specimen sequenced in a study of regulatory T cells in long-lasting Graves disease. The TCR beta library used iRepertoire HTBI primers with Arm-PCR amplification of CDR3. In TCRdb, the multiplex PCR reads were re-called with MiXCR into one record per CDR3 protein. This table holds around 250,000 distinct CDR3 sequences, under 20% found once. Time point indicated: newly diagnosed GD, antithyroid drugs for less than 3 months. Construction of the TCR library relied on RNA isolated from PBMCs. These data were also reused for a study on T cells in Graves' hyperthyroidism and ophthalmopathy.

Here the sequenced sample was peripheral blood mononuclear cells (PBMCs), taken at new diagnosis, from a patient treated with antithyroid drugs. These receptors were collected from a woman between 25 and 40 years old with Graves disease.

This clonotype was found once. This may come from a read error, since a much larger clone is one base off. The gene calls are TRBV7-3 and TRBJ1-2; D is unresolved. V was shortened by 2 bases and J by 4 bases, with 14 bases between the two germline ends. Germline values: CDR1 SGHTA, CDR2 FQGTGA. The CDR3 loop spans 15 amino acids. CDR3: CASSLGGGHVYGYTF. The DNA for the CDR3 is TGTGCCAGCAGCTTAGGAGGCGGTCACGTCTATGGCTACACCTTC.

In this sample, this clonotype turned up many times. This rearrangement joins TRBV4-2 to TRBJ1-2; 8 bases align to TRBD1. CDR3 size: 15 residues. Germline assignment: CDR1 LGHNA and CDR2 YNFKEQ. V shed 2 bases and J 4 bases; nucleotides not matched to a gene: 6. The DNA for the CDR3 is TGTGCCAGCAGCCAACCTGACAGGGGAACCTATGGCTACACCTTC. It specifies CASSQPDRGTYGYTF.

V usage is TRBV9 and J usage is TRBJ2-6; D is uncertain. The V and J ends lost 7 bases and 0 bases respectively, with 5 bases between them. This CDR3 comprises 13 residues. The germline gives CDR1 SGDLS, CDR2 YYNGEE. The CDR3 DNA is TGTGCCAGCTCCCACTCTGGGGCCAACGTCCTGACTTTC. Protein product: CASSHSGANVLTF.

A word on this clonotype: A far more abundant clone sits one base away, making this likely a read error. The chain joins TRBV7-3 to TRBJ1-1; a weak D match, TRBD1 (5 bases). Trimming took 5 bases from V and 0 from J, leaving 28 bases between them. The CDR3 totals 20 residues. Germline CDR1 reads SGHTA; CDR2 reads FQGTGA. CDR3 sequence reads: CASSPNPLRRGTDMNTEAFF. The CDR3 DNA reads TGTGCCAGCAGCCCAAACCCCCTAAGGCGGGGGACGGACATGAACACTGAAGCTTTCTTT.

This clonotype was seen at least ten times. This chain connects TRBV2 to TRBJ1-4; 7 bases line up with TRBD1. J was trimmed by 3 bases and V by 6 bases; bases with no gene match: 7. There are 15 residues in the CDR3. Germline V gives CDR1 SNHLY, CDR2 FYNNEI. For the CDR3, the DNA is TGTGCCAGCAGCGCCGACAGGGCGGCTAATGAAAAACTGTTTTTT. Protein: CASSADRAANEKLFF.

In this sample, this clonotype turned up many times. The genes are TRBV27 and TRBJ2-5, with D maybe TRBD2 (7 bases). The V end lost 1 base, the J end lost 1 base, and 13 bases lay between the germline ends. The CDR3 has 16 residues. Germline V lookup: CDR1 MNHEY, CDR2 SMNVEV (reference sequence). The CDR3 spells CASSLFRGAAQETQYF. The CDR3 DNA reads TGTGCCAGCAGTTTATTTCGGGGGGCCGCCCAAGAGACCCAGTACTTC.

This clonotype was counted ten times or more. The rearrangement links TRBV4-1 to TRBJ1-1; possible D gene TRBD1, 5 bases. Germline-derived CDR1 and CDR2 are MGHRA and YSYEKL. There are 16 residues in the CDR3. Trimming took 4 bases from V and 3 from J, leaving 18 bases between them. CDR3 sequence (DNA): TGCGCCAGCAGCCCCCGGACCTCCGGAGGGGACACTGAAGCTTTCTTT. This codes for CASSPRTSGGDTEAFF.

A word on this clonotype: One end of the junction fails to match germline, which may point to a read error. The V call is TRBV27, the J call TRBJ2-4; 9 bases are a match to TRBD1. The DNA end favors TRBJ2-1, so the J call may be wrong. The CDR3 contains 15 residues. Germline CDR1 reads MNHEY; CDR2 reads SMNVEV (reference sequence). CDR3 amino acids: CASRNYRGLYNGQFF. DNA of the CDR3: TGTGCCAGCCGAAATTACAGGGGGCTTTACAATGGGCAGTTCTTC.

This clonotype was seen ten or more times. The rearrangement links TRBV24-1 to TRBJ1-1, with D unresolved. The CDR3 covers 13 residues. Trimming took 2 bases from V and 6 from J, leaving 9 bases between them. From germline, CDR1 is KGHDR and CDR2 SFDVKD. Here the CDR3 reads CATSDSHGAEAFF. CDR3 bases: TGTGCCACCAGTGATTCCCACGGTGCTGAAGCTTTCTTT.

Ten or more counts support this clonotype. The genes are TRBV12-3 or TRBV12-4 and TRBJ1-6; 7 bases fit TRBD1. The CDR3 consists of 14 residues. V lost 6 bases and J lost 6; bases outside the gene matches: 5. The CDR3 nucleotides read TGTGCCAGCAGATCGGGACAGAGTAATTCACCCCTCCACTTT. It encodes CASRSGQSNSPLHF.

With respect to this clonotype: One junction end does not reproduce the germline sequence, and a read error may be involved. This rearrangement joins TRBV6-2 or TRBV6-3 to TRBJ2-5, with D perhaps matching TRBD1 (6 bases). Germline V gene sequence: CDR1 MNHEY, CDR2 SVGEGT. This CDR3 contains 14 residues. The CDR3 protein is CASSGNRAQGTQYF. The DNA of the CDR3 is TGTGCCAGCAGTGGCAACAGGGCCCAAGGGACCCAGTACTTC.

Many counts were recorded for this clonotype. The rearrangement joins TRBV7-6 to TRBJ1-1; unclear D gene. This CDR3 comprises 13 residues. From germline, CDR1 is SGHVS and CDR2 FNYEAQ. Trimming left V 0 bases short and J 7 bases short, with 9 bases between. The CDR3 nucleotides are TGTGCCAGCAGCTTAGCAGGCGGGGTTGAAGCTTTCTTT. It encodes CASSLAGGVEAFF. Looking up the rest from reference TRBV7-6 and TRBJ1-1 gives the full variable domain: GAGVSQSPRYKVTKRGQDVALRCDPISGHVSLYWYRQALGQGPEFLTYFNYEAQQDKSGLPNDRFSAERPEGSISTLTIQRTEQRDSAMYRCASSLAGGVEAFFGQGTRLTVV.